The 23 T cell receptor beta chains below come from one sample, sequenced in a study of Ad26.COV2.S vaccination and SARS-CoV-2 variants. Using immunoSEQ multiplex PCR, the repertoire was profiled, and TCRdb retains in-frame clones only, with some absent. The sample contains approximately 500,000 clones, 87% of which appear only once. Specified treatment: about 20 received Ad26.COV2.S at low or high dose, single or two shots; several received placebo; per-sample allocation not given. The samples date from day 63 after the first vaccine or placebo injection. The input for sequencing was peripheral blood, taken in a trial of Ad26.COV2.S vaccine versus placebo. Receptor source: a person aged 18-60 years who received the Ad26.COV2.S COVID-19 vaccine or a placebo.

The chain carries TRBV9 and TRBJ1-5; weak D call: TRBD1 (5 bases). The CDR3 has 14 amino acids. Germline V gives CDR1 SGDLS, CDR2 YYNGEE. Deletions cut 4 bases from V and 11 bases from J, with 19 bases between. CDR3 loop: CASSPGAFGMSQHF. DNA of the CDR3: TGTGCCAGCAGCCCCGGGGCCTTTGGTATGTCCCAGCATTTT.

The rearrangement uses TRBV7-2 and TRBJ2-7; either TRBD1 or TRBD2 may supply D (8 bases each). The CDR3 has 18 residues. The V gene's germline CDR1 is SGHTA and CDR2 FQGNSA. V lost 5 bases and J 2 bases, leaving 25 bases between the germline ends. Here the CDR3 reads CASSGQTGGGAGAYEQYF. In nucleotides, the CDR3 is TGTGCCAGCAGCGGGCAAACAGGGGGTGGAGCGGGAGCCTACGAGCAGTACTTC.

About this clone: Relative to the germline gene, one junction end is altered; a read error may explain this. In DNA, the CDR3 is TGTGCCAGCAGCTTAGAACCCCAAAAGACCCAGTACTTC. Protein sequence: CASSLEPQKTQYF. This chain uses TRBV7-9 with TRBJ2-5, with D hard to call. From germline, CDR1 is SEHNR and CDR2 FQNEAQ (reference sequence). The CDR3 covers 13 residues.

The genes are TRBV30 and TRBJ2-1; D gene unclear. The CDR3 extends over 14 amino acids. Germline-derived CDR1 and CDR2 are GTSNPN and SVGIG (reference sequence). The V end lost 0 bases, the J end lost 7 bases, and 13 bases lay between the germline ends. Written as DNA, the CDR3 is TGTGCCTGGAGTGTAACCTACTGGGCAAATGAGCAGTTCTTC. It encodes CAWSVTYWANEQFF.

This chain connects TRBV4-2 to TRBJ2-1; 8 bases align to TRBD2. The V segment lost 1 base and the J segment 8 bases; nucleotides outside the gene matches: 10. The CDR3 sequence is 16 residues long. Germline values: CDR1 LGHNA, CDR2 YNFKEQ. CDR3 nucleotides: TGTGCCAGCAGCCAAGGGCCGGGAGGGGTCAAGGATGAGCAGTTCTTC. Amino acid sequence: CASSQGPGGVKDEQFF.

CDR3 loop: CASSLDPGRRVSEQYF. In DNA form, the CDR3 reads TGCGCCAGCAGCTTGGATCCGGGCCGAAGAGTGTCCGAGCAGTACTTC. The V call is TRBV5-1, the J call TRBJ2-7, with D unclear. From germline, CDR1 is SGHRS and CDR2 YFSETQ. CDR3 length equals 16 residues. V was pared by 0 bases and J by 6 bases, with 19 bases between.

The chain is built from TRBV18 and TRBJ1-5; tentatively, D is TRBD1 (5 bases). The CDR3 loop spans 16 amino acids. The V end was cut by 6 bases, the J end by 4 bases, with 19 bases between. The germline gives CDR1 KGHSH, CDR2 LQKENI. The CDR3 DNA reads as TGTGCCAGCTCTCCTTTGGGGGGTCGGGCGAATCAGCCCCAGCATTTT. This encodes CASSPLGGRANQPQHF.

The chain links TRBV6-5 to TRBJ2-5; TRBD2 matches at 10 bases. CDR1 is MNHEY, CDR2 SVGAGI, per germline. The CDR3 covers 15 residues. The V and J ends lost 5 bases and 10 bases, in that order; junction bases with no gene match: 13. The CDR3: CASSLAGALGVNQYF. The DNA of the CDR3 is TGTGCCAGCAGTCTAGCGGGAGCGCTGGGGGTTAACCAGTACTTC.

This sequence joins TRBV5-1 and TRBJ2-2; 8 positions agree with TRBD2. V was clipped by 4 bases and J by 5 bases; unmatched bases: 10. This CDR3 has 16 residues. The germline gives CDR1 SGHRS, CDR2 YFSETQ. CDR3 protein: CASSLTTSGPTGELFF. In DNA form, the CDR3 reads TGCGCCAGCAGCCTAACCACTAGCGGACCTACCGGGGAGCTGTTTTTT. Based on the CDR3 plus reference TRBV5-1 and TRBJ2-2, the full variable domain is KAGVTQTPRYLIKTRGQQVTLSCSPISGHRSVSWYQQTPGQGLQFLFEYFSETQRNKGNFPGRFSGRQFSNSRSEMNVSTLELGDSALYLCASSLTTSGPTGELFFGEGSRLTVL.

The chain is built from TRBV30 and TRBJ2-7; D gene ambiguous. Trimming left V 2 bases short and J 1 base short, with 6 bases between. This CDR3 is built from 12 residues. CDR1 is GTSNPN and CDR2 is SVGIG in the germline V gene (reference sequence). The CDR3 reads CAWSIISYEQYF. CDR3 nucleotides: TGTGCCTGGAGTATCATTTCCTACGAGCAGTACTTC.

V gene TRBV4-1 combines with J gene TRBJ1-2, with 8 bases that match TRBD1. Trimming cost V 7 bases and J 1 base; bases outside gene matches: 11. Germline CDR1 MGHRA, CDR2 YSYEKL. This CDR3 has 16 amino acids. The CDR3 nucleotides read TGCGCCAGCACACCGGGACAGGCGCTCGGTAACTATGGCTACACCTTC. Translation: CASTPGQALGNYGYTF.

The CDR3 DNA is TGTGCCAGCAGCTTAGCGAAAATCACTGCCTACGAGCAGTACTTC. This encodes CASSLAKITAYEQYF. This chain links TRBV7-8 with TRBJ2-7; D uncertain. Germline values: CDR1 SGHVS, CDR2 FQNEAQ. The CDR3 has 15 amino acids. V gave up 0 bases and J gave up 2 bases, with 11 bases separating them.

The V and J genes are TRBV6-2 or TRBV6-3 and TRBJ2-7, with TRBD1 as a possible D gene (5 bases). Between the trimmed V and J ends, which lost 4 bases and 3 bases, there was a span of 7 bases. Germline CDR1 and CDR2: MNHEY and SVGEGT. The CDR3 is 12 amino acids. Here the CDR3 DNA reads TGTGCCAGCAGTTCAGGGATCTACGAGCAGTACTTC. It codes for CASSSGIYEQYF.

The chain is built from TRBV5-5 and TRBJ1-6, with 8 bases that match TRBD1. Losses at the gene ends were 0 bases for V and 7 bases for J; bases not matched to a gene: 6. Germline CDR1 reads SGHKS; CDR2 reads YYEKEE (reference sequence). The CDR3 sequence is 16 residues long. For the CDR3, the DNA is TGTGCCAGCAGCTTGGGACGGGACAGGAGAAATTCACCCCTCCACTTT. Protein: CASSLGRDRRNSPLHF.

The rearrangement uses TRBV30 and TRBJ2-2; a possible D gene is TRBD1 (6 bases). Germline V gene sequence: CDR1 GTSNPN, CDR2 SVGIG (reference sequence). The V gene lost 5 bases and the J gene lost 6 bases, with 13 bases spanning the gap. This CDR3 is built from 13 residues. The CDR3 reads CAWESRGSGELFF. CDR3 coding DNA: TGTGCCTGGGAGTCGAGGGGGTCCGGGGAGCTGTTTTTT.

The chain carries TRBV5-4 and TRBJ2-7; 12 bases align to TRBD2. The CDR3 is made up of 16 amino acids. CDR1 and CDR2 from the germline V gene are SGHNT and YYREEE (reference sequence). V dropped 0 bases and J dropped 1; count of bases not matched to a gene: 2. This CDR3 reads CASSLAGLAGSYEQYF. DNA of the CDR3: TGTGCCAGCAGCTTGGCCGGACTAGCGGGGTCCTACGAGCAGTACTTC.

V is TRBV3-1 (or the pseudogene TRBV3-2) and J is TRBJ1-2; D unresolved. With 0 bases removed from V and 5 bases from J, the gap between germline ends came to 13 bases. The CDR3 is 15 amino acids. Germline loops: CDR1 LGHDT, CDR2 YNNKEL (reference sequence). The CDR3 sequence: CASSQDAAGPYGYTF. The CDR3 DNA follows: TGTGCCAGCAGCCAAGATGCGGCCGGTCCGTATGGCTACACCTTC.

The CDR3 spells CASSSGTEGVWNEKLFF. Written as DNA, the CDR3 is TGTGCCAGCTCATCCGGGACGGAGGGCGTCTGGAATGAAAAACTGTTTTTT. The chain employs TRBV18 and TRBJ1-4, with D possibly being TRBD1 (5 bases). Trimming stripped 5 bases from V and 5 bases from J, with 21 bases between. CDR3 length: 17 residues. Germline CDR1 is KGHSH and CDR2 is LQKENI.

Remarks on this clone: Other DNA sequences in this sample translate to the same CDR3. The chain carries TRBV27 and TRBJ2-3; 11 bases align to TRBD1. From germline, CDR1 is MNHEY and CDR2 SMNVEV (reference sequence). The J segment lost 4 bases and the V segment lost 2 bases, leaving 2 bases of the junction unmatched. The CDR3 is 15 amino acids. CDR3 bases: TGTGCCAGCAGTTTAGGGACAGGGGGAGCAGATACGCAGTATTTT. It encodes CASSLGTGGADTQYF.

The chain links TRBV6-5 to TRBJ2-7, with D possibly TRBD2 on 5 matching bases. CDR3 size: 14 residues. V shed 7 bases and J shed 0 bases, with 13 bases lying between them. Germline values: CDR1 MNHEY, CDR2 SVGAGI. This CDR3 is CASKFRGASYEQYF. The CDR3 DNA is TGTGCCAGCAAGTTTCGGGGAGCCTCCTACGAGCAGTACTTC.

V usage is TRBV27 and J usage is TRBJ2-1; D tentatively reads TRBD1 or TRBD2 (5 bases each). Trimming removed 4 bases from V and 10 bases from J, with 17 bases in between. The CDR3 has 14 amino acids. Germline values: CDR1 MNHEY, CDR2 SMNVEV (reference sequence). CDR3 sequence reads: CASSSVDRGREQFF. As DNA, the CDR3 is TGTGCCAGCAGTTCAGTCGACCGGGGCAGGGAGCAGTTCTTC.

This clone was picked up a small number of times. The chain uses TRBV27 and TRBJ1-2, with D unresolved. V was pared by 4 bases and J by 5 bases, with 17 bases between. Germline V lookup: CDR1 MNHEY, CDR2 SMNVEV (reference sequence). This CDR3 spans 15 amino acids. The CDR3: CASSSGAGGGYGYTF. In DNA form, the CDR3 reads TGTGCCAGCAGTTCAGGTGCGGGCGGTGGTTATGGCTACACCTTC.

V gene TRBV18 combines with J gene TRBJ2-7, with a tentative D call TRBD1 (7 bases). The CDR3 is 15 residues long. Per germline, CDR1 KGHSH and CDR2 LQKENI. The germline V and J ends were trimmed by 0 bases and 2 bases, with 11 bases remaining between them. CDR3: CASSPPAGGTYEQYF. For the CDR3, the DNA is TGTGCCAGCTCACCACCGGCAGGGGGGACCTACGAGCAGTACTTC.